Given below is one T cell receptor beta chain in context. No antigen is known for it. This table comes from immunoSEQ multiplex PCR, and its TCRdb copy is limited to in-frame clones, with some not included. The sample carries some 120,000 clones, approximately 86% recorded once. The J segment lost 5 bases and the V segment lost 0 bases, leaving 4 bases of the junction unmatched. The germline V gene has CDR1 LGHDT and CDR2 YNNKEL (reference sequence). This CDR3 spans 15 amino acids. The data derive from a study of T cell responses to AZD1222 COVID-19 vaccine. Study observations and caveats: In a largely white British group with more females than males, clonal diversity was possibly underestimated. Baseline serostatus was positive in only a handful of AZD1222 recipients.

The source material was peripheral blood, sampled on day 0 of AZD1222 vaccination. The chain combines TRBV3-1 (or the pseudogene TRBV3-2) with TRBJ2-3, with TRBD2 matching over 8 bases. The source of this sequence is an adult in good health. CDR3 bases: TGTGCCAGCAGCCAAGATGGGACTAGGTTAGATACGCAGTATTTT. Translation gives CASSQDGTRLDTQYF.